This T cell receptor beta chain was captured in a study of patients and donors after allogeneic stem cell transplantation (dated by TCRdb to 2020 to 2021). Library preparation used RT-PCR. Sequencer: NextSeq 550. TCRdb passed the public sequencing reads through fastp at Q25 and MiXCR, retaining productive beta sequences. CDR3 protein sequences are deduplicated, and each keeps its most common genes and DNA. The sample table records around 29,000 distinct CDR3 sequences; about two fifths of these occur just once. The ten largest clonotypes hold over 65% of the sample. CDR3 length: 15 amino acids, cysteine to phenylalanine. Only CDR3 DNA remains: 45 bases, in frame from the first base. Compared with germline, V lacks 4 bases and J lacks 4 bases; bases without a gene match: 5. The germline V gene (reference sequence) sets CDR1 to DFQATT and CDR2 to SNEGSKA. With respect to this clonotype: Its antigen remains unidentified. The input lacks base qualities; no much larger clone sits a single base away.

The chain employs TRBV20-1 and TRBJ2-1; TRBD2 matches 12 bases in the middle. This TCR was sampled from a human donor who was either an allogeneic HSCT recipient or a stem cell or donor lymphocyte infusion donor (not recorded which). It is not recorded whose cells these are; they may come from a transplant donor. Sequencing input: blood, either unsorted or a sorted T cell fraction (not recorded which). The base sequence is TGCAGTGCTACGACTAGCGGGAGTTCATACAATGAGCAGTTCTTC. This codes for CSATTSGSSYNEQFF.